This note documents a single TCR beta chain sequence. This clone was recorded once. The target of this receptor is not known. No base quality values were provided; no much bigger clone lies one nucleotide off. V sheds 8 bases and J sheds 4 bases, leaving 12 bases between their ends. The CDR3 covers 13 residues, taking in both the cysteine and the phenylalanine. Only the CDR3 DNA is retained, 39 bases long and in frame from the first base. The germline V gene encodes CDR1 WSHSY and CDR2 SAAADI. Enrolling through a virtual design, the prospective study's participants ranged in age from roughly 18 to 95 years and lived across more than 20 United States geographic areas. To assign participants to cohorts, the prospective study relied on clinical history that participants themselves reported in a screening survey and a study questionnaire. Each participant in the prospective study had whole blood, serum and a nasopharyngeal or oropharyngeal swab collected by mobile phlebotomists. Prospective study participants could optionally give additional blood draws and questionnaires over an approximately two-month period. Blood samples from the prospective study were shipped frozen or at room temperature prior to DNA extraction.

This sample was included in a study of blood T cell repertoires in COVID-19 (dated by TCRdb to the early 2020s). Describing the broader study: Collaborator samples came from the United States, Italy and Spain and covered acute and convalescent phases of COVID-19. The prospective study material was composed of cDNA or gDNA derived from T cells, B-cell-depleted T cells, or PBMCs. Subjects who had been exposed to COVID-19, were actively infected with it, or had recovered from it provided the deeply sampled blood TCRbeta repertoires that made up the dataset. The repertoires were released in a freely available public database meant as a resource for research on the immune response to SARS-CoV-2. Samples were obtained from the ongoing ImmuneRACE study (first 160 participants) and from about 1,300 subjects provided by 6 global collaborators. Sample metadata almost always included a de-identified subject ID, COVID-19 status, age in years and sex. Where available, HLA class I and class II types were taken from metadata supplied by the sample provider and were not determined by assay-based typing.

The investigation overall reported the following: The amount of clinical and demographic metadata varied by source and participant and was provided uncurated.

TCRbeta CDR3 regions were amplified from genomic DNA by means of the immunoSEQ Assay, a bias-controlled multiplex PCR. From the authors' description of their analysis: Nucleated cell counts per sample were estimated from amplification of reference gene primers within the assay. To quantify the absolute abundance of each unique TCRbeta CDR3 rearrangement, sequence reads were collapsed and filtered. For each sample, productive Simpson clonality was calculated as the square root of Simpson's diversity index across productive rearrangements. Entries here come from immuneACCESS through TCRdb and include only in-frame sequences with V and J called. Some clones fail to appear in such tables; in the studies checked, an unresolved V gene covers under half of the shortfall, and the cause of the remainder is unknown. That table furnishes V, J and clone size, whereas the DNA furnished D and trimming. The sample records some 200,000 clones, roughly 86% of which are singletons. The top ten hold 10% to 13% of the sample.

Recombination connected TRBV10-2 to TRBJ2-1; tentative D gene TRBD2, with 5 bases matching. The sample consisted of PBMCs or T cells enriched from blood (not recorded which). This clonotype originated in a man in his late teens or twenties with acute COVID-19. CDR3 region: CASFAGRYNEQFF. The DNA sequence follows: TGCGCCAGCTTCGCGGGTCGATACAATGAGCAGTTCTTC.